The 20 T cell receptor beta chains below come from one sample, sequenced in a study of T cells after yellow fever vaccination. TCRdb used MiXCR to reprocess the 5' RACE reads, holding one entry per CDR3 protein. The sample carries under 600,000 distinct CDR3 sequences, less than 25% recorded once. Sequences were derived from PBMCs, sampled about 21 days after the first yellow fever vaccination. These receptors came from a man younger than 35 who received the YFV17D yellow fever vaccine.

This clonotype has only a few counts. The chain combines TRBV7-6 with TRBJ2-1; TRBD2 aligns across 12 bases. The germline CDR1 and CDR2 sequences are SGHVS and FNYEAQ. This CDR3 contains 16 residues. The trim removed 5 bases at V and 3 bases at J, leaving 5 bases unmatched. This CDR3 reads CASSVRLAGDYNEQFF. The CDR3 nucleotides read TGTGCCAGCAGCGTAAGACTAGCGGGGGACTACAATGAGCAGTTCTTC.

This clonotype was seen more than once but under ten times. The V and J genes are TRBV12-3 or TRBV12-4 and TRBJ2-1, with TRBD1 as a possible D gene (5 bases). The CDR3 sequence is 15 residues long. V lost 7 bases and J 0 bases, leaving 13 bases between the germline ends. The CDR3 bases are TGTGCCAGCACCCTAGACAGTAGCTCCTACAATGAGCAGTTCTTC. Protein sequence: CASTLDSSSYNEQFF.

This clonotype occurred a few times. V gene TRBV12-3 or TRBV12-4 combines with J gene TRBJ2-5, with D tentatively TRBD1 or TRBD2 (5 bases each). Trimming pared 8 bases from V and 1 base from J, leaving 11 bases between. This CDR3 region has 13 residues. CDR3 in DNA: TGTGCCAGCGGGAGACAGATCCAAGAGACCCAGTACTTC. Protein product: CASGRQIQETQYF.

This clonotype was counted a few times. The chain employs TRBV12-3 or TRBV12-4 and TRBJ2-2, with D hard to call. V was cut by 6 bases and J by 5 bases, with 22 bases left in between. This CDR3 has 17 amino acids. The CDR3 DNA reads as TGTGCCAGCAGCCCTACCGACTCGGCCGGGTGGACCGGGGAGCTGTTTTTT. This encodes CASSPTDSAGWTGELFF.

This clonotype has only a few counts. V usage is TRBV27 and J usage is TRBJ2-2, with D maybe TRBD1 (6 bases). V lost 8 bases, J lost 4 bases, and 17 bases lay in between. The CDR3 runs to 15 residues. Germline loops: CDR1 MNHEY, CDR2 SMNVEV (reference sequence). CDR3 coding DNA: TGTGCCAGCGGGCTAACAGGGTTCCTCACCGGGGAGCTGTTTTTT. Encoded protein: CASGLTGFLTGELFF.

The chain links TRBV5-1 to TRBJ2-2, with D maybe TRBD1 (5 bases). Trimming stripped 5 bases from V and 6 bases from J, with 14 bases between. The CDR3 totals 14 residues. The V gene's germline CDR1 is SGHRS and CDR2 YFSETQ. The CDR3 nucleotides are TGCGCCAGCAGGCCGCCAGGGATAGCCGGGGAGCTGTTTTTT. It is translated as CASRPPGIAGELFF.

This clonotype has only a few counts. This rearrangement joins TRBV2 to TRBJ1-1; D perhaps matches TRBD1 (5 bases). The germline V and J ends were trimmed by 4 bases and 4 bases, with 19 bases remaining between them. CDR1 and CDR2 (germline): SNHLY, FYNNEI. This CDR3 comprises 16 residues. CDR3 DNA: TGTGCCAGCAGTGGAGGGGCAGGGAATATGGGCACTGAAGCTTTCTTT. It is translated as CASSGGAGNMGTEAFF.

The V and J genes are TRBV7-8 and TRBJ1-1; D not resolved. This CDR3 contains 14 residues. Germline-derived CDR1 and CDR2 are SGHVS and FQNEAQ. Trimming pared 5 bases from V and 4 bases from J, leaving 14 bases between. As DNA, the CDR3 is TGTGCCAGCAGCCGTAGTGTAGGGCCCACTGAAGCTTTCTTT. The encoded protein is CASSRSVGPTEAFF. Drawing the rest from reference TRBV7-8 and TRBJ1-1, the complete variable domain is GAGVSQSPRYKVAKRGQDVALRCDPISGHVSLFWYQQALGQGPEFLTYFQNEAQLDKSGLPSDRFFAERPEGSVSTLKIQRTQQEDSAVYLCASSRSVGPTEAFFGQGTRLTVV.

This clonotype has a handful of counts. The genes are TRBV11-2 and TRBJ2-3; no firm D call. The ends were cut back, 0 bases at V and 4 bases at J, with 8 bases in the middle. Germline V gives CDR1 SGHAT, CDR2 FQNNGV. This CDR3 spans 14 amino acids. CDR3 nucleotides: TGTGCCAGCAGCTTAGAGGCGGCCGCAGATACGCAGTATTTT. It is translated as CASSLEAAADTQYF.

The chain is built from TRBV20-1 and TRBJ2-3; D is perhaps TRBD1 or TRBD2 (7 bases each). Trimming cost V 5 bases and J 4 bases, with 13 bases left between them. The CDR3 runs 13 residues. Germline V gene lookup returns CDR1 DFQATT and CDR2 SNEGSKA (reference sequence). The CDR3: CSAPQGGADTQYF. CDR3 nucleotide sequence: TGCAGTGCTCCCCAGGGGGGGGCAGATACGCAGTATTTT.

This chain joins TRBV7-6 and TRBJ2-4; D is perhaps TRBD2 (6 bases). V lost 2 bases and J 3 bases, leaving 14 bases between the germline ends. The CDR3 has 16 amino acids. Germline V gene lookup returns CDR1 SGHVS and CDR2 FNYEAQ. CDR3 sequence (DNA): TGTGCCAGCAGCTTAACTCCTCCCGGGGGCAAAAACATTCAGTACTTC. Translation: CASSLTPPGGKNIQYF.

This clonotype was seen just once. One junction end does not reproduce the germline sequence, and a read error may be involved. The chain employs TRBV7-2 and TRBJ2-5; 9 bases map to TRBD2. Germline assignment: CDR1 SGHTA and CDR2 FQGNSA. The CDR3 length is 12 residues. The CDR3 nucleotides are TGTGCCAGCAGCTTGTTGGCTAGCGGGGCAGACTTC. Its protein product is CASSLLASGADF.

This clonotype was counted between two and nine times. The rearrangement uses TRBV6-5 and TRBJ1-6; TRBD1 matches at 8 bases. CDR3 length equals 14 residues. Per the germline V gene, CDR1 is MNHEY and CDR2 is SVGAGI. Unmatched junction bases numbered 6, after V lost 4 bases and J lost 10 bases. The CDR3 region has the DNA TGTGCCAGCAGTTCCGACAGGGGCCCATCACCCCTCCACTTT. It translates to CASSSDRGPSPLHF.

The chain combines TRBV7-2 with TRBJ1-2, with D uncertain. The CDR3 consists of 14 residues. Germline CDR1 reads SGHTA; CDR2 reads FQGNSA. Trimming stripped 5 bases from V and 3 bases from J, with 13 bases between. The CDR3 DNA sequence: TGTGCCAGCAGCCCTCACGGCGGGGACTATGGCTACACCTTC. This translates into CASSPHGGDYGYTF.

This rearrangement joins TRBV12-3 or TRBV12-4 to TRBJ2-2; D may be TRBD2 (6 bases). The CDR3 contains 15 residues. V lost 5 bases and J lost 5, with 15 bases in between. DNA of the CDR3: TGTGCCAGCAGTGGAACTAGCTTAAGGACCGGGGAGCTGTTTTTT. Its translation: CASSGTSLRTGELFF.

This clonotype appeared a few times. This chain connects TRBV2 to TRBJ1-6; D remains unclear. The CDR3 contains 13 residues. With 8 bases removed from V and 7 bases from J, the gap between germline ends came to 12 bases. Germline V gene data show CDR1 as SNHLY and CDR2 as FYNNEI. The CDR3 nucleotides are TGTGCCAGCGTAACCCGTCCGAATTCACCCCTCCACTTT. Protein product: CASVTRPNSPLHF.

This clonotype turned up a few times. This chain uses TRBV10-3 with TRBJ2-1; D is unresolved. Germline V lookup: CDR1 ENHRY, CDR2 SYGVKD. V lost 10 bases and J lost 5, with 12 bases in between. This CDR3 region has 12 residues. CDR3 in amino acids: CATHDQNNEQFF. As DNA, the CDR3 is TGTGCCACCCACGATCAGAACAATGAGCAGTTCTTC.

This clonotype was counted a few times. The gene calls are TRBV5-1 and TRBJ2-1; D may be TRBD2 (5 bases). The V end was cut by 0 bases, the J end by 8 bases, with 15 bases between. The CDR3 is made up of 15 amino acids. CDR1 SGHRS and CDR2 YFSETQ come from the germline V gene. The CDR3 DNA is TGCGCCAGCAGCTTGGGGTTCGGAGGCATAGATGAGCAGTTCTTC. Translating gives CASSLGFGGIDEQFF.

The chain links TRBV29-1 to TRBJ1-2; D remains ambiguous. The CDR3 length is 11 residues. Germline CDR1 SQVTM, CDR2 ANQGSEA. Trimming took 5 bases from V and 8 from J, leaving 12 bases between them. CDR3 sequence (DNA): TGCAGCGTTCAGAGCGGGGAGGGCTACACCTTC. This translates into CSVQSGEGYTF.

The J gene is TRBJ1-3, the V gene TRBV20-1; 7 bases line up with TRBD1. In germline, CDR1 is DFQATT, CDR2 SNEGSKA (reference sequence). This CDR3 comprises 13 residues. J gave up 2 bases and V 6 bases, and 4 bases lay outside the gene matches. CDR3 bases: TGCAGTGCCCCGGGACAGACTGGAAACACCATATATTTT. It encodes CSAPGQTGNTIYF.